The clone carrying this TCR beta chain was seen once. Its antigen is unidentified. This table comes from immunoSEQ multiplex PCR, and its TCRdb copy is limited to in-frame clones, with some not included. The sample has about 78,000 clones; 85% to 90% are singletons. Those patients who had chemo-refractory metastatic non-small-cell lung cancer were given focal radiation along with CTLA-4 blockade through ipilimumab. This entry comes from a study of radiotherapy plus CTLA-4 blockade in lung cancer. Study-level information: Patients showed objective responses in about 18% of cases and disease control in roughly 31%.

Germline V CDR1 and CDR2: SGHTS, YDEGEE. The CDR3 is made up of 15 amino acids. The V end was cut by 0 bases, the J end by 1 base, with 8 bases between. Broader study findings: Early shifts in blood T cell clones, with interferon-beta, reportedly predicted response best. In blood, after radiotherapy plus ipilimumab, tumor-derived TCR clones expanded.

Sample: peripheral blood, taken from a patient treated with radiotherapy plus ipilimumab. The TCR originated in a human donor with non-small cell lung cancer who had stable disease on radiotherapy plus ipilimumab. The gene calls are TRBV5-8 and TRBJ1-3; D gene uncertain. The CDR3 region has the DNA TGTGCCAGCAGCTTGGGGGGTATGTCTGGAAACACCATATATTTT. This sequence encodes CASSLGGMSGNTIYF.